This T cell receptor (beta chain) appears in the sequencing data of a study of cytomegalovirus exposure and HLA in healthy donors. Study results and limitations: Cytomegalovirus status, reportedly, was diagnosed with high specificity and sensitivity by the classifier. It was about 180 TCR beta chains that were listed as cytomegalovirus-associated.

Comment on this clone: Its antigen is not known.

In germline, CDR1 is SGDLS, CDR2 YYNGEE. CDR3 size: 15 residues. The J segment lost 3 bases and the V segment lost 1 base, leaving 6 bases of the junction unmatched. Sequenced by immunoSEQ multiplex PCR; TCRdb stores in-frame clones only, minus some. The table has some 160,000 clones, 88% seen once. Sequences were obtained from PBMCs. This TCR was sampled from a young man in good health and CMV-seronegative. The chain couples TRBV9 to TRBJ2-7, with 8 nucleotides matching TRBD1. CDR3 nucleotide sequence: TGTGCCAGCAGCGTATCAGGGGGCGAAATCTACGAGCAGTACTTC. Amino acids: CASSVSGGEIYEQYF.